This T cell receptor beta chain was recorded in a study of patients and donors after allogeneic stem cell transplantation. This clonotype has only a few counts. The CDR3 runs 15 residues. V was trimmed by 1 base and J by 5 bases, leaving 17 bases between them. The germline gives CDR1 DFQATT, CDR2 SNEGSKA (reference sequence). TCRdb re-analysed the RT-PCR reads in MiXCR, keeping a single row per CDR3 protein. There are 400,000 to 500,000 distinct CDR3 sequences in the sample; more than 15% occur only once, and over 6% lies in the top ten. Specimen: blood, either unsorted or a sorted T cell fraction (not recorded which). The V call is TRBV20-1, the J call TRBJ1-2, with D perhaps matching TRBD1 (5 bases). This TCR was sampled from a human donor who was either an allogeneic HSCT recipient or a stem cell or donor lymphocyte infusion donor (not recorded which). It is not recorded whose cells these are; they may come from a transplant donor. The DNA of the CDR3 is TGCAGTGCTAGAGCGCCAGGGAAAGAGATTTATGGCTACACCTTC. Residues: CSARAPGKEIYGYTF.